The entry that follows covers one TCR beta chain sequence. Molecular-barcoded quantitative 5'-RACE produced these TCR beta libraries. TCRdb re-called the 5' RACE reads through MiXCR, storing one row per CDR3 protein. The top ten clones hold 0.95% to 1.4% of a sample with some 340,000 distinct CDR3 sequences, around 15% of them seen once. These data belong to a study of CD8 T cells in ankylosing spondylitis. This CDR3 spans 14 amino acids. The ends were cut back, 6 bases at V and 1 base at J, with 14 bases in the middle. Germline V lookup: CDR1 DFQATT, CDR2 SNEGSKA (reference sequence). The rearrangement links TRBV20-1 to TRBJ2-3; D remains ambiguous. The specimen sequenced was blood, either unsorted or a sorted T cell fraction (not recorded which). The TCR originated in a male donor with ankylosing spondylitis or in good health (not recorded which). CDR3 sequence (DNA): TGCAGTGCCATGGCCCCCGGGCGCACAGATACGCAGTATTTT. This translates into CSAMAPGRTDTQYF.